A selection of T cell receptor beta chains follows, all from one sample in a study of T cell changes during pregnancy in multiple sclerosis. Data came from immunoSEQ multiplex PCR; TCRdb stores just in-frame clones and leaves some out. The sample holds about 100,000 clones, 92% seen once. Specimen: peripheral blood, collected after pregnancy. Receptors were obtained from a female donor with multiple sclerosis, enrolled in a pregnancy study. The CDR3 runs from the conserved cysteine through the conserved F or W. A D gene is named only where the DNA matches it firmly. Some rows mark clone size as missing; the rest say once, few, many or name a class of expanded clone.

15	TRBV9	-	TRBJ2-3	-	TGTGCCAGCAGCGTAGTCGGGAGCAGCACAGATACGCAGTATTTT	CASSVVGSSTDTQYF
14	TRBV6-5	-	TRBJ1-2	-	TGTGCCAGCAACCCCTCATTCCAGGGCGGTGGCTACACCTTC	CASNPSFQGGGYTF
13	TRBV10-3	TRBD1	TRBJ1-2	-	TGTGCCATCAGTTTAGACAGGGAGCGGGGCTACACCTTC	CAISLDRERGYTF
15	TRBV4-3	-	TRBJ2-5	-	TGCGCCAGCAGCCAAGGCGGCAGGGCTGGGGAGACCCAGTACTTC	CASSQGGRAGETQYF
17	TRBV28	TRBD1	TRBJ2-2	-	TGTGCCAGCGAAGGTTCTCCGGGACAGGGAAGCACCGGGGAGCTGTTTTTT	CASEGSPGQGSTGELFF
14	TRBV5-1	-	TRBJ1-3	-	TGCGCCAGCAGTCCTACAGGGCTCGGAAACACCATATATTTT	CASSPTGLGNTIYF
15	TRBV7-2	-	TRBJ1-4	-	TGTGCCAGCAGCATCCAGGGTGCAACTAATGAAAAACTGTTTTTT	CASSIQGATNEKLFF
15	TRBV5-1	TRBD1	TRBJ1-6	few	TGCGCCAGCAGCTGGACAGGGGTGAATAATTCACCCCTCCACTTT	CASSWTGVNNSPLHF
11	TRBV27	-	TRBJ2-7	-	TGTGCCAGCAGCAGTTTATGGGAGCAGTACTTC	CASSSLWEQYF
17	TRBV7-2	-	TRBJ1-3	-	TGTGCCAGCAGCTCTCGCATGACAAGCTCCTCTGGAAACACCATATATTTT	CASSSRMTSSSGNTIYF
15	TRBV6-6	-	TRBJ1-5	-	TGTGCCAGCAGTGACCAATCCCAGGGAGGTAGGCCCCAGCATTTT	CASSDQSQGGRPQHF
11	TRBV20-1	-	TRBJ2-5	-	TGCAGTGCTAAGAACGGAGAGACCCAGTACTTC	CSAKNGETQYF
18	TRBV9	-	TRBJ1-3	-	TGTGCCAGCAGCGTAGTCCCGTTGCCAGGGTCCGGTAAAAACACCATATATTTT	CASSVVPLPGSGKNTIYF
15	TRBV7-3	TRBD1	TRBJ2-1	-	TGTGCCAGCAGCTCCTCCGGACAGGGGGCAGGTGAGCAGTTCTTC	CASSSSGQGAGEQFF
17	TRBV5-1	TRBD1	TRBJ2-7	-	TGCGCCAGCAGCCCACTGGAGTCGACAGGGTTCCCCTACGAGCAGTACTTC	CASSPLESTGFPYEQYF
14	TRBV6-1	-	TRBJ1-5	-	TGTGCCAGCAGTGAAGCGGCAGGGAATCAGCCCCAGCATTTT	CASSEAAGNQPQHF
16	TRBV27	TRBD1	TRBJ2-7	-	TGTGCCAGCAGTTTACTCTTCCCGACAGGGCTCTACGAGCAGTACTTC	CASSLLFPTGLYEQYF
13	TRBV10-2	-	TRBJ1-1	-	TGCGCCAGCAGGTCGTCGGTGAACACTGAAGCTTTCTTT	CASRSSVNTEAFF
15	TRBV7-3	TRBD2	TRBJ2-1	-	TGTGCCAGCAGCTTAGGGCTAGCGGGGAGGGATGAGCAGTTCTTC	CASSLGLAGRDEQFF
14	TRBV9	-	TRBJ1-4	-	TGTGCCAGCAGCGTATCACCCCGAGGGGAAAAACTGTTTTTT	CASSVSPRGEKLFF
13	TRBV19	-	TRBJ1-1	few	TGTGCCAGTAGTATGGGGAGGGGCACTGAAGCTTTCTTT	CASSMGRGTEAFF
15	TRBV5-4	-	TRBJ2-7	-	TGTGCCAGCAGCATGGACCCATTAGCGTACTACGAGCAGTACTTC	CASSMDPLAYYEQYF